This is a list of T cell receptor beta chains from one sample in a study of T cell responses to AZD1222 COVID-19 vaccine. The repertoire was sequenced with immunoSEQ multiplex PCR; TCRdb's copy has only in-frame clones and lacks some. The sample lists about 120,000 clones; 70% to 90% were seen once. Sample: peripheral blood, taken 28 days after the second AZD1222 dose. The source of these receptors is an adult who received the AZD1222 COVID-19 vaccine. Each CDR3 is given with its conserved first and last residue. A D gene is named only where the DNA matches it firmly. Part of the rows lack a size; the others show once, few, many or a class for expanded clones.

clone_size: .; v_call: TRBV7-2; d_call: TRBD2; j_call: TRBJ2-7; cdr3_nt: TGTGCCAGCAGCTTAGGGGGGGGAAGCTACGAGCAGTACTTC; cdr3_aa: CASSLGGGSYEQYF
clone_size: .; v_call: TRBV19; d_call: .; j_call: TRBJ1-1; cdr3_nt: TGTGCCAGTAGTATTGTTGGGGCATCGAACACTGAAGCTTTCTTT; cdr3_aa: CASSIVGASNTEAFF
clone_size: .; v_call: TRBV11-2; d_call: .; j_call: TRBJ2-1; cdr3_nt: TGTGCCAGCAGCTTAGGAGTCTCGCCATCCTACAATGAGCAGTTCTTC; cdr3_aa: CASSLGVSPSYNEQFF
clone_size: .; v_call: TRBV29-1; d_call: .; j_call: TRBJ1-4; cdr3_nt: TGCAGTGCAGGAGCAACTAATGAAAAACTGTTTTTT; cdr3_aa: CSAGATNEKLFF
clone_size: .; v_call: TRBV6-5; d_call: .; j_call: TRBJ1-2; cdr3_nt: TGTGCCAGCACCAGGGTGTCAGGGAACTATGGCTACACCTTC; cdr3_aa: CASTRVSGNYGYTF
clone_size: .; v_call: TRBV7-9; d_call: TRBD1; j_call: TRBJ2-7; cdr3_nt: TGTGCCAGCAGCTCGTTAGGGACAGGGGCTTACGAGCAGTACTTC; cdr3_aa: CASSSLGTGAYEQYF
clone_size: few; v_call: TRBV4-2; d_call: .; j_call: TRBJ1-2; cdr3_nt: TGTGCCAGCAGCCAAGGACAGTATAACTATGGCTACACCTTC; cdr3_aa: CASSQGQYNYGYTF
clone_size: .; v_call: TRBV2; d_call: .; j_call: TRBJ1-2; cdr3_nt: TGTGCCAGCAGGTCGGACAGCAAAACTTATGGCTACACCTTC; cdr3_aa: CASRSDSKTYGYTF
clone_size: .; v_call: TRBV3-1/TRBV3-2; d_call: TRBD1; j_call: TRBJ2-3; cdr3_nt: TGTGCCAGCAGCCCCTTCCAGGGGGACGATACGCAGTATTTT; cdr3_aa: CASSPFQGDDTQYF
clone_size: .; v_call: TRBV28; d_call: .; j_call: TRBJ1-2; cdr3_nt: TGTGCCAGCAGTTCGGGGACGGACTATGGCTACACCTTC; cdr3_aa: CASSSGTDYGYTF
clone_size: .; v_call: TRBV3-1/TRBV3-2; d_call: TRBD1; j_call: TRBJ2-4; cdr3_nt: TGTGCCAGCAGCCCGCACCGGGACAGATCATCTTCCAAAAACATTCAGTACTTC; cdr3_aa: CASSPHRDRSSSKNIQYF
clone_size: .; v_call: TRBV4-2; d_call: .; j_call: TRBJ2-1; cdr3_nt: TGTGCCAGCAGCCAAGGTGCGCCTCCTTACAATGAGCAGTTCTTC; cdr3_aa: CASSQGAPPYNEQFF
clone_size: .; v_call: TRBV11-2; d_call: .; j_call: TRBJ1-1; cdr3_nt: TGTGCCAGCAGCTTTCGGGTCAACACTGAAGCTTTCTTT; cdr3_aa: CASSFRVNTEAFF
clone_size: .; v_call: TRBV6-2/TRBV6-3; d_call: .; j_call: TRBJ2-7; cdr3_nt: TGTGCCAGCAGTTACGACGCGGGGGCCTCCTACGAGCAGTACTTC; cdr3_aa: CASSYDAGASYEQYF
clone_size: .; v_call: TRBV9; d_call: TRBD1; j_call: TRBJ1-1; cdr3_nt: TGTGCCAGCAGCGGGACAGGAGAGGTTTTCTTT; cdr3_aa: CASSGTGEVFF
clone_size: once; v_call: TRBV9; d_call: TRBD2; j_call: TRBJ2-1; cdr3_nt: TGTACCAGCAGCCCCTATGGGGTGGCTAGCGGGAGTGCGGAGCAGTTCTTC; cdr3_aa: CTSSPYGVASGSAEQFF
clone_size: .; v_call: TRBV5-4; d_call: TRBD1; j_call: TRBJ1-1; cdr3_nt: TGTGCCAGCAGCCTGCCGGGACAGGGTTGGGTCGCTGAAGCTTTCTTT; cdr3_aa: CASSLPGQGWVAEAFF
clone_size: .; v_call: TRBV19; d_call: TRBD1; j_call: TRBJ1-4; cdr3_nt: TGTGCCAGTAGAGCCGGGACAGGGCACGAAAAACTGTTTTTT; cdr3_aa: CASRAGTGHEKLFF
clone_size: .; v_call: TRBV2; d_call: .; j_call: TRBJ2-1; cdr3_nt: TGTGCCAGCAGTCGTTCTTACAATGAGCAGTTCTTC; cdr3_aa: CASSRSYNEQFF
clone_size: once; v_call: TRBV6-5; d_call: .; j_call: TRBJ2-1; cdr3_nt: TGTGCCAGCAGTTACCAGAGCTCCTACAATGAGCAGTTCTTC; cdr3_aa: CASSYQSSYNEQFF
clone_size: .; v_call: TRBV28; d_call: .; j_call: TRBJ1-4; cdr3_nt: TGTGCCAGCAGGACCGGGATGGAAAAACTGTTTTTT; cdr3_aa: CASRTGMEKLFF
clone_size: .; v_call: TRBV4-2; d_call: TRBD2; j_call: TRBJ2-7; cdr3_nt: TGTGCCAGCAGCCACGGGGGGTGGGAGCCCCTCTCCTACGAGCAGTACTTC; cdr3_aa: CASSHGGWEPLSYEQYF
clone_size: once; v_call: TRBV28; d_call: .; j_call: TRBJ1-6; cdr3_nt: TGTGCCAGCTCTTGGGGGGGCCCCAATTCACCCCTCCACTTT; cdr3_aa: CASSWGGPNSPLHF
clone_size: .; v_call: TRBV30; d_call: TRBD1; j_call: TRBJ1-2; cdr3_nt: TGTGCCTGGAGTGTACTCAGGGGGAACTATGGCTACACCTTC; cdr3_aa: CAWSVLRGNYGYTF
clone_size: .; v_call: TRBV12-3/TRBV12-4; d_call: .; j_call: TRBJ2-1; cdr3_nt: TGTGCCAGCAGTTTAAAGGCAGGGCAGTTCTTC; cdr3_aa: CASSLKAGQFF
clone_size: .; v_call: TRBV4-3; d_call: .; j_call: TRBJ1-1; cdr3_nt: TGCGCCAGCAGCCAAGTCGTTGGCAGGGGATCGGAGAGAGCTTTCTTT; cdr3_aa: CASSQVVGRGSERAFF
clone_size: .; v_call: TRBV6-4; d_call: .; j_call: TRBJ2-3; cdr3_nt: TGTGCCAGCAGTGGAGGAGAAGCAGATACGCAGTATTTT; cdr3_aa: CASSGGEADTQYF
clone_size: .; v_call: TRBV11-2; d_call: TRBD2; j_call: TRBJ2-2; cdr3_nt: TGTGCCAGCAGCTTAGTGCCGGGGGGGCCATCCGGGGAGCTGTTTTTT; cdr3_aa: CASSLVPGGPSGELFF
clone_size: .; v_call: TRBV3-1/TRBV3-2; d_call: .; j_call: TRBJ1-1; cdr3_nt: TGTGCCAGCAGACCAAGCGGTTTGAACACTGAAGCTTTCTTT; cdr3_aa: CASRPSGLNTEAFF
clone_size: once; v_call: TRBV30; d_call: TRBD1; j_call: TRBJ1-2; cdr3_nt: TGTGCCTGGACCGGGACAGAGGGAGTCCGCTACACCTTC; cdr3_aa: CAWTGTEGVRYTF
clone_size: .; v_call: TRBV4-3; d_call: .; j_call: TRBJ1-2; cdr3_nt: TGCGCCAGCAGCCAAGAAATCGGCACAGCTAACTATGGCTACACCTTC; cdr3_aa: CASSQEIGTANYGYTF
clone_size: .; v_call: TRBV14; d_call: .; j_call: TRBJ2-7; cdr3_nt: TGTGCCAGCAGCCAAGTGGCAGGGTACGAGCAGTACTTC; cdr3_aa: CASSQVAGYEQYF
clone_size: .; v_call: TRBV6-6; d_call: .; j_call: TRBJ2-1; cdr3_nt: TGTGCCAGCAGTCTCCGACAGAGGCCAAGGGGCTACAATGAGCAGTTCTTC; cdr3_aa: CASSLRQRPRGYNEQFF
clone_size: .; v_call: TRBV4-3; d_call: .; j_call: TRBJ1-2; cdr3_nt: TGCGCCAGCAGCCAAGATGTGGCCCCTAACTATGGCTACACCTTC; cdr3_aa: CASSQDVAPNYGYTF
clone_size: once; v_call: TRBV5-4; d_call: .; j_call: TRBJ1-1; cdr3_nt: TGTGCCAGCAGCTTGCAGGGCAACACTGAAGCTTTCTTT; cdr3_aa: CASSLQGNTEAFF